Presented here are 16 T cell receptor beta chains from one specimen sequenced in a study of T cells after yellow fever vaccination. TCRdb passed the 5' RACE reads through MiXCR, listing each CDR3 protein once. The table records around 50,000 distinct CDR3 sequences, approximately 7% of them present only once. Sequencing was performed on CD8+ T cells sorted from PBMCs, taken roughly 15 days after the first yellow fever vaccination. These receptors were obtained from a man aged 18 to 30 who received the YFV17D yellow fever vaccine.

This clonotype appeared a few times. CDR3 DNA sequence: TGTGCCAGCAGTCCTAAGGGGGCGCGAAATGGCTACACCTTC. It specifies CASSPKGARNGYTF. The rearrangement uses TRBV12-3 or TRBV12-4 and TRBJ1-2; TRBD1 aligns across 7 bases. The V and J ends lost 5 bases and 6 bases, in that order; junction bases with no gene match: 9. This CDR3 is 14 amino acids long.

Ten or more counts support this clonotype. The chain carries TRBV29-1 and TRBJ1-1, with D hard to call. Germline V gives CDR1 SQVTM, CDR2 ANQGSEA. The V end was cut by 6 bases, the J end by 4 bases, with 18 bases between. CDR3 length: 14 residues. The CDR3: CSVTRDTSFTEAFF. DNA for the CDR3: TGCAGCGTAACAAGAGACACCAGCTTCACTGAAGCTTTCTTT.

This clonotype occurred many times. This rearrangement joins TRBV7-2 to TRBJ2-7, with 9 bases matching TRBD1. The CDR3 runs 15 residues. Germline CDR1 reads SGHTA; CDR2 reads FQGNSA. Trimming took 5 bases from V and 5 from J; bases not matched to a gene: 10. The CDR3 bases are TGTGCCAGCAGCCTGATCGGGACAGGGACGCACGAGCAGTACTTC. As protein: CASSLIGTGTHEQYF. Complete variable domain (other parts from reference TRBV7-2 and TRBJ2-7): GAGVSQSPSNKVTEKGKDVELRCDPISGHTALYWYRQSLGQGLEFLIYFQGNSAPDKSGLPSDRFSAERTGGSVSTLTIQRTQQEDSAVYLCASSLIGTGTHEQYFGPGTRLTVT.

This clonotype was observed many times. CDR3 coding DNA: TGTGCCAGCAGCTTATCGCAAGGGGACTATGGCTACACCTTC. It is translated as CASSLSQGDYGYTF. The chain carries TRBV7-6 and TRBJ1-2; weak D call: TRBD1 (5 bases). The CDR3 is made up of 14 amino acids. The germline CDR1 and CDR2 sequences are SGHVS and FNYEAQ. Trimming left V 2 bases short and J 3 bases short, with 10 bases between.

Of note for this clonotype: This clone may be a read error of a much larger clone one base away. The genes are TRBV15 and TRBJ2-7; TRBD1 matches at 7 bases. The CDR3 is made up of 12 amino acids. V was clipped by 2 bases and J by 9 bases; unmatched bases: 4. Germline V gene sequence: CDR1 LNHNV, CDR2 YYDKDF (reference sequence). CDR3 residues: CATSRNRGGQYF. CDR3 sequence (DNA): TGTGCCACCAGCAGAAACAGGGGCGGGCAGTACTTC.

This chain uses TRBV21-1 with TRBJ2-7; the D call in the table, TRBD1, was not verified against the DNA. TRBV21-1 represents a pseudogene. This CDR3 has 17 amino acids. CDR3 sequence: CASSKADGRGNSYEQYV. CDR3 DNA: TGTGCCAGCAGCAAGGCTGATGGCAGGGGAAATTCCTACGAGCAGTACGTC.

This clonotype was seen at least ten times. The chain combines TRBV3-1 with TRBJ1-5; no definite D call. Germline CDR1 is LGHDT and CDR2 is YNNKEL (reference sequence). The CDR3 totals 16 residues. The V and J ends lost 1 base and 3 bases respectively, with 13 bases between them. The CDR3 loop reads CASSQGLDLNNQPQHF. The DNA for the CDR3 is TGTGCCAGCAGCCAAGGACTGGACCTAAACAATCAGCCCCAGCATTTT.

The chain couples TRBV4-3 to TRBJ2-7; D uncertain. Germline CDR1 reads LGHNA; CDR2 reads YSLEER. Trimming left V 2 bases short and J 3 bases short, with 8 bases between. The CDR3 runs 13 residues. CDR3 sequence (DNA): TGCGCCAGCAGCCAAAGCCGTGACTACGAGCAGTACTTC. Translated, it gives CASSQSRDYEQYF.

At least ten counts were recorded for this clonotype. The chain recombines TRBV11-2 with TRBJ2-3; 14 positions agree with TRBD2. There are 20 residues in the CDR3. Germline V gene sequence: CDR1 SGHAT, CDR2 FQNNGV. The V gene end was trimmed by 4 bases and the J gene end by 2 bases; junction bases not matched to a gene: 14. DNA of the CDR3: TGTGCCAGCAGCTACCGACTAGCGGGGGGGCGGATGTGGCCCACAGATACGCAGTATTTT. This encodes CASSYRLAGGRMWPTDTQYF. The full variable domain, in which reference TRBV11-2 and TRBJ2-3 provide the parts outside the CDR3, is EAGVAQSPRYKIIEKRQSVAFWCNPISGHATLYWYQQILGQGPKLLIQFQNNGVVDDSQLPKDRFSAERLKGVDSTLKIQPAKLEDSAVYLCASSYRLAGGRMWPTDTQYFGPGTRLTVL.

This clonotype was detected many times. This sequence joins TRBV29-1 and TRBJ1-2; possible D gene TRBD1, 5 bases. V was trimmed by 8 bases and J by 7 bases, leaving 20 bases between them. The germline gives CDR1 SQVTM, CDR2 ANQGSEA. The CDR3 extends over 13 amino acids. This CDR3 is CSSWNPGLSGYTF. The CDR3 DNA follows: TGCAGCTCATGGAATCCGGGACTCTCTGGCTACACCTTC.

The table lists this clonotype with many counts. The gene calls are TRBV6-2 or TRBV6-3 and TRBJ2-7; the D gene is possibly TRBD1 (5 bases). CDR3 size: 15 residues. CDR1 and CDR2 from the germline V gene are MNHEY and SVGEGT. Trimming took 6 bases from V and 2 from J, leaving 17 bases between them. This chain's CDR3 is CASSFQDGATYEQYV. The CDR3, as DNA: TGTGCCAGCAGCTTTCAGGATGGGGCTACCTACGAGCAGTACGTC.

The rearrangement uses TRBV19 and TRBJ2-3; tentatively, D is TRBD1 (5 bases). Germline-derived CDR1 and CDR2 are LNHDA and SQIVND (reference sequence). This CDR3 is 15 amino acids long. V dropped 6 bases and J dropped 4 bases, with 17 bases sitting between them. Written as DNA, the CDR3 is TGTGCCAGTAGCCCGGAACAGGCATACGCAGATACGCAGTATTTT. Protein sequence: CASSPEQAYADTQYF.

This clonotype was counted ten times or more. CDR3 DNA sequence: TGCGCCAGCAGCGACTCTGATCCCACAGATACGCAGTATTTT. Translating gives CASSDSDPTDTQYF. The chain has TRBV5-1 and TRBJ2-3, with unresolved D. This CDR3 is 14 amino acids long. Per the germline V gene, CDR1 is SGHRS and CDR2 is YFSETQ. V was clipped by 4 bases and J by 2 bases, with 11 bases between them.

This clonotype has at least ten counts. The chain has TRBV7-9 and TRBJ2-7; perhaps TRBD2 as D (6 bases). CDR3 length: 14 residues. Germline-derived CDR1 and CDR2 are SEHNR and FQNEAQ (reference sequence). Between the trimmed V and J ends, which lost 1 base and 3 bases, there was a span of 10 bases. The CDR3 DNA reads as TGTGCCAGCAGCTTAGGGGGGGTGGACTACGAGCAGTACTTC. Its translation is CASSLGGVDYEQYF. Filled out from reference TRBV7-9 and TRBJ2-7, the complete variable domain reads DTGVSQNPRHKITKRGQNVTFRCDPISEHNRLYWYRQTLGQGPEFLTYFQNEAQLEKSRLLSDRFSAERPKGSFSTLEIQRTEQGDSAMYLCASSLGGVDYEQYFGPGTRLTVT.

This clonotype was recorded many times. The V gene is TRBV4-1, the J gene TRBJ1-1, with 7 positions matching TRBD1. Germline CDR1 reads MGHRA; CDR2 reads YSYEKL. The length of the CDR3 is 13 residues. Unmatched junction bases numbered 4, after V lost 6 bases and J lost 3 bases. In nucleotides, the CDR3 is TGCGCCAGCAGTCGACAGGGTTACACTGAAGCTTTCTTT. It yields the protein CASSRQGYTEAFF.

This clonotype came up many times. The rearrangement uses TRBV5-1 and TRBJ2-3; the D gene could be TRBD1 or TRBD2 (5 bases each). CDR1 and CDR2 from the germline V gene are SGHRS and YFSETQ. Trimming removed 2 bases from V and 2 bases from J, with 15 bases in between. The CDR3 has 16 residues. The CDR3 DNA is TGCGCCAGCAGCTTCGAGGGGCCCTTCATCACAGATACGCAGTATTTT. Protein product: CASSFEGPFITDTQYF.